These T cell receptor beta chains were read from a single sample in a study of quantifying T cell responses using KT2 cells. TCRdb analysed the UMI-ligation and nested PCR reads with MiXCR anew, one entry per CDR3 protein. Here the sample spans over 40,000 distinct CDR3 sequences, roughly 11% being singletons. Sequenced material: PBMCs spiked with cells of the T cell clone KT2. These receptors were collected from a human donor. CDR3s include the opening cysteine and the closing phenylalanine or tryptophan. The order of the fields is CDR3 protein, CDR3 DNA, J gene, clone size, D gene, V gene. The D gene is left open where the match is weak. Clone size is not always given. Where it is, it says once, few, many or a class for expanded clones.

CDR3aa: CASSRSRDILRGTEAFF
CDR3nt: TGTGCCAGCAGCCGGTCCCGGGACATACTGAGGGGCACTGAAGCTTTCTTT
j_gene: TRBJ1-1
abundance: many
d_gene: -
v_gene: TRBV11-2

CDR3aa: CSVGGRGTYEQYF
CDR3nt: TGCAGCGTTGGGGGCAGGGGAACCTACGAGCAGTACTTC
j_gene: TRBJ2-7
abundance: many
d_gene: -
v_gene: TRBV29-1

CDR3aa: CASSRDRAGDTQYF
CDR3nt: TGCGCCAGCAGTCGGGACAGGGCAGGAGATACGCAGTATTTT
j_gene: TRBJ2-3
abundance: -
d_gene: TRBD1
v_gene: TRBV5-1

CDR3aa: CASSVAYSWGGSPLHF
CDR3nt: TGTGCCAGCAGCGTAGCCTACAGCTGGGGAGGTTCACCCCTCCACTTT
j_gene: TRBJ1-6
abundance: -
d_gene: -
v_gene: TRBV9

CDR3aa: CSADNTYEQYF
CDR3nt: TGCAGTGCTGACAATACCTACGAGCAGTACTTC
j_gene: TRBJ2-7
abundance: many
d_gene: -
v_gene: TRBV20-1

CDR3aa: CSAADREAFF
CDR3nt: TGCAGCGCTGCTGACAGGGAAGCTTTCTTT
j_gene: TRBJ1-1
abundance: -
d_gene: -
v_gene: TRBV29-1

CDR3aa: CASSHPRGLLHF
CDR3nt: TGTGCCAGCAGCCACCCACGGGGGCTCCTCCACTTT
j_gene: TRBJ1-6
abundance: many
d_gene: -
v_gene: TRBV7-3

CDR3aa: CASSLSGTGVYEQYF
CDR3nt: TGTGCCAGCAGTTTATCGGGGACAGGGGTGTACGAGCAGTACTTC
j_gene: TRBJ2-7
abundance: -
d_gene: TRBD1
v_gene: TRBV27

CDR3aa: CAISAGYSNQPQHF
CDR3nt: TGTGCCATCAGCGCAGGTTATAGCAATCAGCCCCAGCATTTT
j_gene: TRBJ1-5
abundance: many
d_gene: -
v_gene: TRBV10-3

CDR3aa: CSASIGVLNTEAFF
CDR3nt: TGCAGTGCTAGCATAGGAGTACTGAACACTGAAGCTTTCTTT
j_gene: TRBJ1-1
abundance: -
d_gene: -
v_gene: TRBV20-1

CDR3aa: CASSQVNLISTDTQYF
CDR3nt: TGCGCCAGCAGCCAAGTGAACCTCATCAGCACAGATACGCAGTATTTT
j_gene: TRBJ2-3
abundance: -
d_gene: -
v_gene: TRBV4-1

CDR3aa: CAIRAGTAASYEQYF
CDR3nt: TGTGCCATCAGGGCCGGGACAGCGGCATCCTACGAGCAGTACTTC
j_gene: TRBJ2-7
abundance: -
d_gene: TRBD1
v_gene: TRBV10-3

CDR3aa: CASSVGSAKNIQYF
CDR3nt: TGTGCCAGCTCAGTGGGGTCTGCCAAAAACATTCAGTACTTC
j_gene: TRBJ2-4
abundance: -
d_gene: -
v_gene: TRBV7-9

CDR3aa: CASSLSPGRAGQFF
CDR3nt: TGTGCCAGCAGCTTATCCCCCGGGCGGGCTGGGCAGTTCTTC
j_gene: TRBJ2-1
abundance: -
d_gene: -
v_gene: TRBV11-2

CDR3aa: CASTGQGETEAFF
CDR3nt: TGTGCCAGCACGGGGCAGGGCGAGACTGAAGCTTTCTTT
j_gene: TRBJ1-1
abundance: few
d_gene: -
v_gene: TRBV6-2/TRBV6-3

CDR3aa: CATALSSYNSPLHF
CDR3nt: TGTGCCACCGCGTTGAGCTCCTATAATTCACCCCTCCACTTT
j_gene: TRBJ1-6
abundance: many
d_gene: -
v_gene: TRBV19

CDR3aa: CASTPRTNRAAGELFF
CDR3nt: TGCGCCAGCACCCCCCGAACCAACAGGGCCGCCGGGGAGCTGTTTTTT
j_gene: TRBJ2-2
abundance: few
d_gene: -
v_gene: TRBV5-1

CDR3aa: CASSPRGRLDQTRRGEQYF
CDR3nt: TGCGCCAGCAGCCCCCGTGGACGTTTGGACCAGACAAGGAGGGGGGAGCAGTACTTC
j_gene: TRBJ2-7
abundance: -
d_gene: -
v_gene: TRBV5-1

CDR3aa: CASSLSGANVLTF
CDR3nt: TGTGCCAGCAGTTTATCTGGGGCCAACGTCCTGACTTTC
j_gene: TRBJ2-6
abundance: few
d_gene: -
v_gene: TRBV27

CDR3aa: CASSSGQAGTDTQYF
CDR3nt: TGCGCCAGCAGCTCCGGGCAGGCCGGCACAGATACGCAGTATTTT
j_gene: TRBJ2-3
abundance: few
d_gene: -
v_gene: TRBV5-1

CDR3aa: CASSPTGLGETQYF
CDR3nt: TGTGCCAGCAGCCCTACAGGGCTGGGGGAGACCCAGTACTTC
j_gene: TRBJ2-5
abundance: -
d_gene: -
v_gene: TRBV7-8

CDR3aa: CASSQVSLGSSYEQYF
CDR3nt: TGCGCCAGCAGCCAAGTTAGCCTAGGTAGTTCCTACGAGCAGTACTTC
j_gene: TRBJ2-7
abundance: many
d_gene: -
v_gene: TRBV4-1

CDR3aa: CSARPGNQPQHF
CDR3nt: TGCAGTGCTAGACCGGGTAATCAGCCCCAGCATTTT
j_gene: TRBJ1-5
abundance: many
d_gene: -
v_gene: TRBV20-1

CDR3aa: CASSQDVTSGRAPGANVLTF
CDR3nt: TGTGCCAGCAGCCAAGATGTCACAAGCGGGAGGGCCCCTGGGGCCAACGTCCTGACTTTC
j_gene: TRBJ2-6
abundance: -
d_gene: TRBD2
v_gene: TRBV4-2

CDR3aa: CASSLGTGFGDTQYF
CDR3nt: TGTGCCAGCAGCTTAGGGACAGGGTTTGGAGATACGCAGTATTTT
j_gene: TRBJ2-3
abundance: few
d_gene: TRBD1
v_gene: TRBV7-6

CDR3aa: CASRDRRTYNEQFF
CDR3nt: TGTGCCAGCAGAGACAGAAGAACCTACAATGAGCAGTTCTTC
j_gene: TRBJ2-1
abundance: -
d_gene: -
v_gene: TRBV5-8

CDR3aa: CASGYRGRVTEAFF
CDR3nt: TGTGCCAGCGGATACAGGGGACGTGTAACTGAAGCTTTCTTT
j_gene: TRBJ1-1
abundance: -
d_gene: TRBD1
v_gene: TRBV2

CDR3aa: CASRKTRTGGNTIYF
CDR3nt: TGTGCCAGCAGAAAAACGCGGACAGGGGGGAACACCATATATTTT
j_gene: TRBJ1-3
abundance: -
d_gene: TRBD1
v_gene: TRBV7-8

CDR3aa: CASSFSGGGYEQYF
CDR3nt: TGTGCCAGCAGCTTCAGCGGGGGAGGATACGAGCAGTACTTC
j_gene: TRBJ2-7
abundance: -
d_gene: TRBD2
v_gene: TRBV7-9

CDR3aa: CASRLPHSAEPQHF
CDR3nt: TGTGCCAGCAGGCTACCTCACTCTGCGGAGCCCCAGCATTTT
j_gene: TRBJ1-5
abundance: -
d_gene: -
v_gene: TRBV28

CDR3aa: CATSGGNHNEQFF
CDR3nt: TGTGCCACCAGTGGTGGTAATCACAATGAGCAGTTCTTC
j_gene: TRBJ2-1
abundance: few
d_gene: -
v_gene: TRBV24-1

CDR3aa: CASSQGDRGSQPQHF
CDR3nt: TGTGCCAGCAGTCAAGGGGACAGAGGGAGTCAGCCCCAGCATTTT
j_gene: TRBJ1-5
abundance: -
d_gene: TRBD1
v_gene: TRBV12-3/TRBV12-4

CDR3aa: CASKRDGTYEQYF
CDR3nt: TGTGCCAGTAAACGGGACGGGACCTACGAGCAGTACTTC
j_gene: TRBJ2-7
abundance: -
d_gene: -
v_gene: TRBV2

CDR3aa: CSVSKGDGELFF
CDR3nt: TGCAGCGTATCGAAGGGAGACGGGGAGCTGTTTTTT
j_gene: TRBJ2-2
abundance: many
d_gene: -
v_gene: TRBV29-1

CDR3aa: CASSDGFLKNYGYTF
CDR3nt: TGCGCCAGCAGTGATGGGTTCCTGAAGAACTATGGCTACACCTTC
j_gene: TRBJ1-2
abundance: many
d_gene: -
v_gene: TRBV10-2

CDR3aa: CAWRDSLIRGYTF
CDR3nt: TGTGCCTGGAGAGACAGTCTTATTCGTGGCTACACCTTC
j_gene: TRBJ1-2
abundance: few
d_gene: -
v_gene: TRBV30

CDR3aa: CSGGTGTGNEQFF
CDR3nt: TGCAGCGGGGGAACCGGGACGGGCAATGAGCAGTTCTTC
j_gene: TRBJ2-1
abundance: -
d_gene: -
v_gene: TRBV29-1